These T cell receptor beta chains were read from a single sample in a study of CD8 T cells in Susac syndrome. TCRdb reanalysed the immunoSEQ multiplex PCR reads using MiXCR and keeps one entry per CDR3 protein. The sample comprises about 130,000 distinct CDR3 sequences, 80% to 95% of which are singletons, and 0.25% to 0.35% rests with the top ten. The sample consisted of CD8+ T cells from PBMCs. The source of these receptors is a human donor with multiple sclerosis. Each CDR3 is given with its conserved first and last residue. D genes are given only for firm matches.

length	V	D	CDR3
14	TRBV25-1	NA	CASSDSNSNQPQHF
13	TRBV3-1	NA	CASSQSGYNEQFF
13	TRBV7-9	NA	CASSLPGADTQYF
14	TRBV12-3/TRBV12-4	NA	CASSPRVGNQPQHF
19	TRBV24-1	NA	CATSDSSQGTGLYNQPQHF
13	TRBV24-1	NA	CATSEWREETQYF
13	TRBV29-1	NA	CSVEPGSGNTIYF
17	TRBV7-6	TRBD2	CASSLKELAGGLGTQYF
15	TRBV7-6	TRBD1	CASSVRDRGDTEAFF
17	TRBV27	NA	CASSLVVASGSNTEAFF
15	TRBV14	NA	CASSQGRAGANVLTF
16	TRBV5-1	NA	CASSPSHRGPGNEQFF
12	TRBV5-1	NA	CARARRNQPQHF
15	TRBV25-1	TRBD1	CASIEDRGTYNEQFF
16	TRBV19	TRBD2	CASKTSGRPNTGELFF
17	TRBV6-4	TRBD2	CASSVVSTSGRYNEQFF
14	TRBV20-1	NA	CSARDYPESYEQYF
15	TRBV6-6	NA	CASTPGQSYTGELFF
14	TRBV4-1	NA	CASSPGAAGYEQYF
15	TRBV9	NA	CASSVEGKTNEKLFF
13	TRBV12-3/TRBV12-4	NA	CASTATANTEAFF
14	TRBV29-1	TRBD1	CSVVGTGVYNEQFF
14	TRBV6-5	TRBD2	CASSWTSGGYEQFF
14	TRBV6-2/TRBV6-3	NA	CASSYSGYSYEQYF
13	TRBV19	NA	CASSPDGLNEQFF
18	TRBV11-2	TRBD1	CASSLDPQNTDRDPEAFF
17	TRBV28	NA	CASSFDGGAYSNQPQHF
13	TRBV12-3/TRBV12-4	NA	CASSFRQADGYTF
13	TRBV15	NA	CATSNWGNQPQHF
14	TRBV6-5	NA	CASTFSGYTGELFF
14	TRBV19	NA	CASNPRGLTDTQYF
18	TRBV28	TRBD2	CASSLPSTSGGATDTQYF
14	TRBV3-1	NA	CASSQDTGSYEQYF
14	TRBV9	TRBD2	CASSAGGGYNEQFF
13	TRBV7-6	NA	CASSATDYNEQFF
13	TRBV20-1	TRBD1	CSATHRGAYGYTF
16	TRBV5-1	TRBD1	CASSLEQGSYNSPLHF
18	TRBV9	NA	CASSVVGSVATGTDTQYF
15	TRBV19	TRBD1	CASSPRADRGSGYTF
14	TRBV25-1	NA	CASSEQVGNQPQHF
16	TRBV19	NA	CASSIDIGWNTGELFF
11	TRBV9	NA	CASSVANEQFF
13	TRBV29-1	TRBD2	CSVAGGLRNEQFF
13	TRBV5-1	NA	CASSWEYTGELFF
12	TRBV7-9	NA	CASSLGNDGYTF
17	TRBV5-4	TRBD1	CAIAGRPGQGEYYGYTF
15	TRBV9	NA	CASSVGQSSYNEQFF
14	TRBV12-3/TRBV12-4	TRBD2	CASGQRGAAYEQYF
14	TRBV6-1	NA	CASSNLAERTEAFF
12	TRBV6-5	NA	CASSYGRETQYF